This T cell receptor beta chain was documented in a study of T cell responses to AZD1222 COVID-19 vaccine. Profiled with immunoSEQ multiplex PCR; TCRdb holds only in-frame clones, not every one. The sample records 100,000 to 120,000 clones, about 85% being singletons. In germline, CDR1 is SGHAT, CDR2 FQNNGV. The CDR3 is 14 amino acids. V was clipped by 1 base and J by 0 bases, with 7 bases between them. Study-wide findings and caveats: Unmutated variant regions reportedly attract nearly half of all spike-specific TCRs.

Comment on this clone: Antigen unknown.

The material was peripheral blood, obtained on day 0 of AZD1222 vaccination. This receptor was identified in an adult in good health. The chain joins TRBV11-2 to TRBJ2-7; unclear D gene. In DNA form, the CDR3 reads TGTGCCAGCAGCTTAGTCTCCGGCTCCTACGAGCAGTACTTC. Translated, it gives CASSLVSGSYEQYF. The full variable domain, in which reference TRBV11-2 and TRBJ2-7 provide the parts outside the CDR3, is EAGVAQSPRYKIIEKRQSVAFWCNPISGHATLYWYQQILGQGPKLLIQFQNNGVVDDSQLPKDRFSAERLKGVDSTLKIQPAKLEDSAVYLCASSLVSGSYEQYFGPGTRLTVT.